The 32 T cell receptor beta chains below all came from one sample that was sequenced in a study of T cell changes during pregnancy in multiple sclerosis. Sequencing used immunoSEQ multiplex PCR; TCRdb keeps in-frame clones, though not all of them. This table holds roughly 36,000 clones, around 90% found once. The input for sequencing was peripheral blood, taken in the second trimester of pregnancy. The receptors derive from a female donor in good health, enrolled as a control in a pregnancy study.

The V call is TRBV18, the J call TRBJ1-5; possible D gene TRBD1, 5 bases. Trimming stripped 1 base from V and 3 bases from J, with 13 bases between. The CDR3 loop spans 16 amino acids. Germline V CDR1 and CDR2: KGHSH, LQKENI. The CDR3 sequence is CASSPLPAGINQPQHF. CDR3 in DNA: TGTGCCAGCTCACCACTCCCGGCAGGGATCAATCAGCCCCAGCATTTT.

The V and J genes are TRBV19 and TRBJ1-5; 9 bases map to TRBD1. The germline CDR1 and CDR2 sequences are LNHDA and SQIVND (reference sequence). The CDR3 loop spans 17 amino acids. V was pared by 5 bases and J by 3 bases, with 11 bases of the junction left unmatched. CDR3: CASSGDRGSPTNQPQHF. In DNA, the CDR3 is TGTGCCAGTAGTGGAGACAGGGGGTCCCCCACCAATCAGCCCCAGCATTTT.

J is TRBJ1-2 and V is TRBV5-6; D uncertain. V lost 0 bases, J lost 4 bases, and 7 bases lay in between. Germline-derived CDR1 and CDR2 are SGHDT and YYEEEE. The CDR3 totals 13 residues. The CDR3 DNA follows: TGTGCCAGCAGCTTGGACTTCTCCTATGGCTACACCTTC. Translated: CASSLDFSYGYTF.

This sequence joins TRBV27 and TRBJ2-7, with TRBD1 as a possible D gene (5 bases). Germline V gives CDR1 MNHEY, CDR2 SMNVEV (reference sequence). V lost 5 bases to trimming and J lost 2 bases, with 13 bases between them. CDR3 length: 14 amino acids. CDR3 sequence reads: CASSKQVLAYEQYF. As DNA, the CDR3 is TGTGCCAGCAGTAAACAGGTTTTGGCCTACGAGCAGTACTTC.

This chain joins TRBV5-1 and TRBJ2-2; 11 bases line up with TRBD1. With 3 bases clipped from V and 4 bases from J, the junction kept 2 bases outside the gene matches. CDR3 length equals 15 residues. The germline gives CDR1 SGHRS, CDR2 YFSETQ. This CDR3 reads CASSSGTGGTGELFF. The CDR3 DNA is TGCGCCAGCAGCTCCGGGACAGGGGGCACCGGGGAGCTGTTTTTT.

The J gene is TRBJ1-6, the V gene TRBV11-2; TRBD1 aligns across 7 bases. Germline CDR1 and CDR2: SGHAT and FQNNGV. The V and J ends lost 8 bases and 4 bases, in that order; junction bases with no gene match: 5. The CDR3 sequence is 14 residues long. The chain's CDR3 is CASGGGQYNSPLHF. CDR3 coding DNA: TGTGCCAGCGGAGGGGGACAGTATAATTCACCCCTCCACTTT. Based on the CDR3 plus reference TRBV11-2 and TRBJ1-6, the full variable domain is EAGVAQSPRYKIIEKRQSVAFWCNPISGHATLYWYQQILGQGPKLLIQFQNNGVVDDSQLPKDRFSAERLKGVDSTLKIQPAKLEDSAVYLCASGGGQYNSPLHFGNGTRLTVT.

The rearrangement links TRBV6-5 to TRBJ2-7; D remains unclear. CDR1 is MNHEY, CDR2 SVGAGI, per germline. V dropped 0 bases and J dropped 0 bases, with 6 bases sitting between them. The CDR3 has 14 residues. CDR3 sequence: CASSYSPGSYEQYF. The CDR3 DNA reads as TGTGCCAGCAGTTACTCGCCAGGCTCCTACGAGCAGTACTTC.

This chain connects TRBV30 to TRBJ1-1; D perhaps matches TRBD1 (6 bases). CDR3 size: 14 residues. The V gene's germline CDR1 is GTSNPN and CDR2 SVGIG (reference sequence). The ends were cut back, 2 bases at V and 4 bases at J, with 14 bases in the middle. The CDR3 bases are TGTGCCTGGAGTCCGACAGGCATGGGCACTGAAGCTTTCTTT. This sequence encodes CAWSPTGMGTEAFF.

The CDR3: CASREDNDYGYTF. CDR3 DNA sequence: TGTGCCAGCAGGGAGGATAATGACTATGGCTACACCTTC. V is TRBV6-5 and J is TRBJ1-2; D is uncertain. CDR1 and CDR2 from the germline V gene are MNHEY and SVGAGI. The length of the CDR3 is 13 residues. V dropped 6 bases and J dropped 3 bases, with 11 bases sitting between them.

The chain joins TRBV5-4 to TRBJ2-7; 7 positions agree with TRBD1. Trimming removed 4 bases from V and 6 bases from J; junction bases left unmatched: 10. The CDR3 has 14 amino acids. The germline gives CDR1 SGHNT, CDR2 YYREEE (reference sequence). Here the CDR3 DNA reads TGTGCCAGCAGCACCGGACAGGAAACCTTCGAGCAGTACTTC. This codes for CASSTGQETFEQYF.

The chain joins TRBV27 to TRBJ2-7; 7 bases are shared with TRBD2. This CDR3 is 12 amino acids long. V shed 5 bases, J shed 5 bases, and the junction held 3 bases outside the gene matches. The germline V gene has CDR1 MNHEY and CDR2 SMNVEV (reference sequence). The CDR3 sequence: CASSGRGNEQYF. The CDR3 DNA reads as TGTGCCAGCAGTGGGAGGGGAAACGAGCAGTACTTC.

V gene TRBV27 combines with J gene TRBJ2-3; 12 bases are a match to TRBD2. Germline V CDR1 and CDR2: MNHEY, SMNVEV (reference sequence). The CDR3 has 17 residues. V shed 2 bases, J shed 0 bases, and the junction held 3 bases outside the gene matches. The CDR3 DNA is TGTGCCAGCAGTTTACTAGCGGGGGGGGAGAGCACAGATACGCAGTATTTT. Translation: CASSLLAGGESTDTQYF.

The V and J genes are TRBV18 and TRBJ1-2; D is unresolved. The CDR3 loop spans 12 amino acids. Per the germline V gene, CDR1 is KGHSH and CDR2 is LQKENI. V was clipped by 10 bases and J by 1 base, with 10 bases between them. The CDR3 region has the DNA TGTGCCACCCTCACAGATAACTATGGCTACACCTTC. It is translated as CATLTDNYGYTF.

The V gene is TRBV11-1, the J gene TRBJ1-1, with D possibly TRBD1 on 6 matching bases. Trimming left V 5 bases short and J 0 bases short, with 10 bases between. The CDR3 has 14 residues. Germline V gene sequence: CDR1 SGHAT, CDR2 FQDESV (reference sequence). CDR3: CASSADSVNTEAFF. In DNA form, the CDR3 reads TGTGCCAGCAGCGCGGACAGCGTGAACACTGAAGCTTTCTTT. Full variable domain (remainder filled in from reference TRBV11-1 and TRBJ1-1): EAEVAQSPRYKITEKSQAVAFWCDPISGHATLYWYRQILGQGPELLVQFQDESVVDDSQLPKDRFSAERLKGVDSTLKIQPAELGDSAMYLCASSADSVNTEAFFGQGTRLTVV.

This chain joins TRBV5-1 and TRBJ2-3; TRBD2 matches at 11 bases. Germline V CDR1 and CDR2: SGHRS, YFSETQ. V trimming: 4 bases; J trimming: 6 bases; junction bases outside the gene matches: 4. The CDR3 has 14 residues. The CDR3, as DNA: TGCGCCAGCAGCCCCGGGACTAGCGGCGATACGCAGTATTTT. This gives the protein CASSPGTSGDTQYF.

The chain couples TRBV4-1 to TRBJ1-3; D is possibly TRBD1 (5 bases). CDR3 length equals 18 residues. V lost 1 base and J lost 0, with 16 bases in between. In germline, CDR1 is MGHRA, CDR2 YSYEKL. The CDR3: CASSQVYLRADSGNTIYF. CDR3 DNA sequence: TGCGCCAGCAGCCAAGTCTACCTCAGGGCAGACTCTGGAAACACCATATATTTT.

The chain couples TRBV27 to TRBJ2-6, with D possibly matching TRBD1 (5 bases). Germline CDR1 reads MNHEY; CDR2 reads SMNVEV (reference sequence). V was shortened by 5 bases and J by 4 bases, with 12 bases between the two germline ends. This CDR3 spans 15 amino acids. This chain's CDR3 is CASSPGTGGANVLTF. CDR3 nucleotide sequence: TGTGCCAGCAGTCCAGGAACAGGAGGGGCCAACGTCCTGACTTTC.

The rearrangement links TRBV11-2 to TRBJ1-6, with 7 nucleotides matching TRBD1. The CDR3 consists of 15 residues. In germline, CDR1 is SGHAT, CDR2 FQNNGV. The junction had 5 bases not matched to a gene; V was cut back by 1 base and J by 8 bases. The CDR3 protein is CASSLGVRGDSPLHF. In DNA form, the CDR3 reads TGTGCCAGCAGCTTAGGGGTCAGGGGGGATTCACCCCTCCACTTT.

The rearrangement links TRBV18 to TRBJ2-1; 7 bases match TRBD1. Per germline, CDR1 KGHSH and CDR2 LQKENI. The CDR3 consists of 14 residues. The J segment lost 13 bases and the V segment lost 3 bases, leaving 12 bases of the junction unmatched. The CDR3 spells CASSPNAGQAPQFF. The CDR3 DNA follows: TGTGCCAGCTCACCCAACGCTGGACAGGCGCCACAGTTCTTC.

This chain uses TRBV19 with TRBJ2-1; TRBD2 agrees at 9 bases. With V trimmed by 3 bases and J by 5 bases, 5 bases remained unmatched. The CDR3 spans 15 residues. CDR1 and CDR2 (germline): LNHDA, SQIVND (reference sequence). The CDR3 sequence: CASSMGGTSNNEQFF. The CDR3 nucleotides read TGTGCCAGTAGTATGGGCGGGACTAGCAACAATGAGCAGTTCTTC.

This clone was detected only a few times. The chain joins TRBV6-5 to TRBJ1-1; possible D gene TRBD1, 6 bases. This CDR3 has 13 amino acids. Germline values: CDR1 MNHEY, CDR2 SVGAGI. The ends were cut back, 6 bases at V and 1 base at J, with 9 bases in the middle. CDR3 DNA sequence: TGTGCCAGCAGCTCGACAGGGAACACTGAAGCTTTCTTT. Amino acids: CASSSTGNTEAFF.

The V and J genes are TRBV9 and TRBJ2-7; 9 bases are a match to TRBD2. Germline V gene lookup returns CDR1 SGDLS and CDR2 YYNGEE. V was pared by 2 bases and J by 5 bases, with 5 bases of the junction left unmatched. This CDR3 has 14 amino acids. DNA for the CDR3: TGTGCCAGCAGCGTGGGCGGGGGGGTTCACGAGCAGTACTTC. Protein sequence: CASSVGGGVHEQYF.

This chain connects TRBV30 to TRBJ2-4; 9 bases align to TRBD1. CDR1 and CDR2 (germline): GTSNPN, SVGIG (reference sequence). The CDR3 loop spans 16 amino acids. V was pared by 2 bases and J by 4 bases, with 9 bases of the junction left unmatched. CDR3 protein: CAWSFTGTGMKNIQYF. The CDR3 coding sequence is TGTGCCTGGAGTTTCACCGGGACAGGGATGAAAAACATTCAGTACTTC.

This clone occurred once. The chain carries TRBV2 and TRBJ2-2; TRBD2 matches at 10 bases. The J segment lost 4 bases and the V segment lost 6 bases, leaving 5 bases of the junction unmatched. The germline CDR1 and CDR2 sequences are SNHLY and FYNNEI. This CDR3 region has 15 residues. The CDR3 loop reads CASRGLAGGTGELFF. DNA of the CDR3: TGTGCCAGCAGGGGGTTAGCGGGGGGCACCGGGGAGCTGTTTTTT. The full variable domain, with the rest looked up from reference TRBV2 and TRBJ2-2, is EPEVTQTPSHQVTQMGQEVILRCVPISNHLYFYWYRQILGQKVEFLVSFYNNEISEKSEIFDDQFSVERPDGSNFTLKIRSTKLEDSAMYFCASRGLAGGTGELFFGEGSRLTVL.

The V and J genes are TRBV16 and TRBJ2-5, with 12 positions matching TRBD1. Germline assignment: CDR1 KGHSY and CDR2 FQNENV. Unmatched junction bases numbered 15, after V lost 2 bases and J lost 2 bases. The CDR3 runs to 20 residues. This CDR3 is CASSQIAPGQGALGQETQYF. For the CDR3, the DNA is TGTGCCAGCAGCCAAATCGCACCGGGACAGGGGGCTCTGGGGCAAGAGACCCAGTACTTC.

The chain has TRBV6-5 and TRBJ1-1; no firm D call. Deletions cut 4 bases from V and 0 bases from J, with 9 bases between. The CDR3 spans 14 residues. Germline lookup yields CDR1 MNHEY and CDR2 SVGAGI. CDR3 in DNA: TGTGCCAGCAGTTCTACAGCTATGAACACTGAAGCTTTCTTT. It translates to CASSSTAMNTEAFF.

This clone was counted only a few times. The V gene is TRBV6-5, the J gene TRBJ1-1; D call uncertain. This CDR3 region has 13 residues. Looked up from germline, CDR1 is MNHEY and CDR2 is SVGAGI. V lost 6 bases and J lost 1, with 9 bases in between. The CDR3 sequence: CASRLDWNTEAFF. CDR3 nucleotide sequence: TGTGCCAGCAGATTGGACTGGAACACTGAAGCTTTCTTT.

This clone was seen a handful of times. This chain links TRBV29-1 with TRBJ1-1; 7 nucleotides align to TRBD1. The CDR3 sequence is 12 residues long. The germline V gene encodes CDR1 SQVTM and CDR2 ANQGSEA. V lost 7 bases to trimming and J lost 2 bases; unmatched junction nucleotides: 4. DNA for the CDR3: TGCAGCGGACAGGGTTACAACACTGAAGCTTTCTTT. Protein: CSGQGYNTEAFF.

This clone appeared once. This chain uses TRBV5-6 with TRBJ2-3, with D possibly being TRBD1 (5 bases). CDR1 is SGHDT, CDR2 YYEEEE, per germline. V lost 3 bases, J lost 1 base, and 12 bases lay in between. The CDR3 totals 15 residues. The CDR3 region is CASSSDSPGTDTQYF. The CDR3 coding sequence is TGTGCCAGCAGCTCCGACAGCCCTGGCACAGATACGCAGTATTTT.

J is TRBJ2-7 and V is TRBV4-2; 8 bases are a match to TRBD2. The J segment lost 0 bases and the V segment lost 4 bases, leaving 5 bases of the junction unmatched. Germline values: CDR1 LGHNA, CDR2 YNFKEQ. This CDR3 comprises 15 residues. The CDR3 sequence is CASSPTSGPSYEQYF. The CDR3 nucleotides read TGTGCCAGCAGCCCCACTAGCGGTCCCTCCTACGAGCAGTACTTC.

V is TRBV6-5 and J is TRBJ1-2; 8 nucleotides match TRBD1. Germline values: CDR1 MNHEY, CDR2 SVGAGI. With 10 bases clipped from V and 4 bases from J, the junction kept 14 bases outside the gene matches. The length of the CDR3 is 15 residues. Written as DNA, the CDR3 is TGTGCCACGAACAGGGGGAGCCACTTTAGCTATGGCTACACCTTC. Amino acid sequence: CATNRGSHFSYGYTF.

The chain's CDR3 is CASSERLVTYEQYF. The CDR3 bases are TGTGCCAGCAGTGAAAGACTCGTCACCTACGAGCAGTACTTC. The chain carries TRBV2 and TRBJ2-7; D gene unclear. Germline CDR1 reads SNHLY; CDR2 reads FYNNEI. This CDR3 has 14 residues. The V end was cut by 2 bases, the J end by 2 bases, with 10 bases between.